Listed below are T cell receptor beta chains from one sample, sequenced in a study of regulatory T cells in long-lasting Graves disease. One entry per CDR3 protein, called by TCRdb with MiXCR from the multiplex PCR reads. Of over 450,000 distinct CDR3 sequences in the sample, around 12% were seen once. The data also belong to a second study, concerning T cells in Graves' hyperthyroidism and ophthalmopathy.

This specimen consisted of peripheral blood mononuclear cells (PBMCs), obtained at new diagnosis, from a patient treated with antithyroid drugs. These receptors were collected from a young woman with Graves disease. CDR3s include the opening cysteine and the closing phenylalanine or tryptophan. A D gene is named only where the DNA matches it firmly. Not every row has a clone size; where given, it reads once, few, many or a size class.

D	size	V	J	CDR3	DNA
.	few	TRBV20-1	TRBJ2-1	CSARGLSSYNEQFF	TGCAGTGCTAGAGGGTTGAGCTCCTACAATGAGCAGTTCTTC
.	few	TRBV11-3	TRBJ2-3	CASSLVGHSLGTDTQYF	TGTGCCAGCAGCTTGGTGGGACATTCCCTAGGCACAGATACGCAGTATTTT
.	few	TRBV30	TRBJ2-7	CAWNWILGSREQYF	TGTGCCTGGAACTGGATTTTGGGGTCTCGGGAGCAGTACTTC
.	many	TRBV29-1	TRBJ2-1	CSVAGSHAQFF	TGCAGCGTGGCGGGGTCTCATGCTCAGTTCTTC
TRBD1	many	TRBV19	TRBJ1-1	CASRGGGQPMNTEAFF	TGTGCCAGTAGAGGCGGGGGACAGCCTATGAACACTGAAGCTTTCTTT
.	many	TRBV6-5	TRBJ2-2	CASSSWDPNTGELFF	TGTGCCAGCAGTTCGTGGGATCCGAACACCGGGGAGCTGTTTTTT
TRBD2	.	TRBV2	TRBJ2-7	CASMLASGRPPGSYEQYF	TGTGCCAGCATGCTCGCTAGCGGGAGACCCCCAGGCTCCTACGAGCAGTACTTC
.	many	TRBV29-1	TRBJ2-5	CTGWVPEQKETQYF	TGCACGGGCTGGGTCCCAGAACAAAAAGAGACCCAGTACTTC
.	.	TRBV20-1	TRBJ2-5	CSARDPRKQETQYF	TGCAGTGCTAGAGATCCGAGGAAACAAGAGACCCAGTACTTC
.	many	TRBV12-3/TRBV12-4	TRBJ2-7	CASNPLGGGRQYF	TGTGCCAGCAACCCCCTGGGCGGAGGAAGGCAGTACTTC
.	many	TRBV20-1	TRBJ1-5	CSANQDTNQPQHF	TGCAGTGCTAACCAGGACACCAATCAGCCCCAGCATTTT
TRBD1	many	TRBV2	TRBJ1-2	CASSGDRGRDGYTF	TGTGCCAGCAGCGGGGACAGGGGGCGGGATGGCTACACCTTC
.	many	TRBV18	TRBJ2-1	CASSPPERRHEQFF	TGTGCCAGCTCACCACCCGAGAGGAGACATGAGCAGTTCTTC
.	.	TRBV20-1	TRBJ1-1	CSARVAGKAEAFF	TGCAGTGCTAGAGTCGCAGGCAAGGCTGAAGCTTTCTTT
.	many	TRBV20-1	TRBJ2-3	CSASLATDTQYF	TGCAGTGCGTCGTTAGCAACAGATACGCAGTATTTT
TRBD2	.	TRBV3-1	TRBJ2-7	CASSLGLEYYEQYF	TGTGCCAGCAGCCTCGGACTAGAATACTACGAGCAGTACTTC
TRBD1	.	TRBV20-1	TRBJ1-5	CSGYRQGRNQPQHF	TGCAGTGGGTACCGACAGGGGAGGAATCAGCCCCAGCATTTT
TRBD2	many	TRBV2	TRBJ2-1	CASSTSGSSYNEQFF	TGTGCCAGCAGTACTAGCGGGAGCTCCTACAATGAGCAGTTCTTC
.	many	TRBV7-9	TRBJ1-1	CASSLGQPNTEAFF	TGTGCCAGCAGCCTGGGACAACCGAACACTGAAGCTTTCTTT
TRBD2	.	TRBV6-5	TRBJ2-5	CASSYGGSRYETQYF	TGTGCCAGCAGTTACGGCGGGAGTAGGTATGAGACCCAGTACTTC
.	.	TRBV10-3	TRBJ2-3	CAISELRVERTDTQYF	TGTGCCATCAGTGAGTTGAGGGTCGAGAGGACAGATACGCAGTATTTT
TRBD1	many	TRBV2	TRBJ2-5	CASSARTGGSGTQYF	TGTGCCAGCAGTGCCCGGACAGGGGGATCCGGGACCCAGTACTTC
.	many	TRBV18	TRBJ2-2	CASSPIRGSNTGELFF	TGTGCCAGCTCACCAATTCGCGGGTCGAACACCGGGGAGCTGTTTTTT
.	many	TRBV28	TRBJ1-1	CASSLRTEQNTEAFF	TGTGCCAGCAGTTTGCGTACAGAACAGAACACTGAAGCTTTCTTT
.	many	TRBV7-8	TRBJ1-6	CASSLERGYSYNSPLHF	TGTGCCAGCAGCTTAGAGAGGGGGTACTCCTATAATTCACCCCTCCACTTT
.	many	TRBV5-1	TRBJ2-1	CASGGVGYNEQFF	TGCGCCAGCGGAGGGGTCGGGTACAATGAGCAGTTCTTC
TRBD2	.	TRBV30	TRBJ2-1	CAWNLGLAGGNEQFF	TGTGCCTGGAACCTAGGACTAGCGGGAGGAAATGAGCAGTTCTTC
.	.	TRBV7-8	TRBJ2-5	CASSLRRDSWGKTQHF	TGTGCCAGCAGCTTAAGGCGGGACAGTTGGGGCAAGACCCAGCACTTC
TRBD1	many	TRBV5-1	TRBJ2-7	CASSQTGPYEQYF	TGCGCCAGCAGCCAGACAGGGCCCTACGAGCAGTACTTC
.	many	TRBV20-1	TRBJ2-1	CSASWGRLRSYNEQFF	TGCAGTGCTAGTTGGGGAAGATTACGCTCCTACAATGAGCAGTTCTTC
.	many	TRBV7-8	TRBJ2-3	CASSSNVRGISTDTQYF	TGTGCCAGCAGCTCCAATGTACGGGGGATCAGCACAGATACGCAGTATTTT
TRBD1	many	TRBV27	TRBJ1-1	CASSLSSGQGSTEAFF	TGTGCCAGCAGTTTATCGTCCGGACAGGGTAGCACTGAAGCTTTCTTT
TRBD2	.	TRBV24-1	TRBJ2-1	CATSDASGRRYNEQFF	TGTGCCACCAGTGATGCAAGCGGGAGACGCTACAATGAGCAGTTCTTC
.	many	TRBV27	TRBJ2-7	CASSPIDLASYEQYF	TGTGCCAGCAGTCCGATTGACTTAGCCTCCTACGAGCAGTACTTC
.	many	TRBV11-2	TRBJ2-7	CASSPPGYEQYF	TGTGCCAGCAGCCCCCCGGGCTACGAGCAGTACTTC
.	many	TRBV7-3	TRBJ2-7	CASSLREGGEYEQYF	TGTGCCAGCAGCTTAAGAGAGGGGGGAGAATACGAGCAGTACTTC
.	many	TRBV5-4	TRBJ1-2	CASTPGGRQYGYTF	TGTGCCAGCACCCCGGGGGGCAGGCAGTATGGCTACACCTTC
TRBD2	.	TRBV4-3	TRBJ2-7	CASSRTGTSSYEQYF	TGCGCCAGCAGCCGCACCGGGACTAGCTCCTACGAGCAGTACTTC
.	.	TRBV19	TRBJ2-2	CASSIVSGMAGELFF	TGTGCCAGTAGTATAGTTTCTGGTATGGCCGGGGAGCTGTTTTTT
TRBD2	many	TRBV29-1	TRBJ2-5	CSAGGLAGGTQYF	TGCAGCGCTGGCGGACTAGCGGGAGGGACCCAGTACTTC
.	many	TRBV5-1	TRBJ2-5	CASSLHETQYF	TGCGCCAGCAGCTTGCATGAGACCCAGTACTTC
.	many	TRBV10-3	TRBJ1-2	CAISDPTGGYGYTF	TGTGCCATCAGCGACCCCACGGGGGGCTATGGCTACACCTTC
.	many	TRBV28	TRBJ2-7	CASSFQGGSYEQYF	TGTGCCAGCAGTTTCCAAGGGGGCTCCTACGAGCAGTACTTC
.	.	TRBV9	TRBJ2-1	CASSVVGGLHNQQFF	TGTGCCAGCAGCGTAGTCGGGGGACTGCACAATCAGCAGTTCTTC
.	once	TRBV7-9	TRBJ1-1	CASSLSGGGEAFF	TGTGCCAGCAGCTTATCTGGGGGCGGTGAAGCTTTCTTT
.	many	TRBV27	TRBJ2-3	CASSFTGTTDTQYF	TGTGCCAGCAGTTTCACTGGGACTACAGATACGCAGTATTTT